Following are 8 T cell receptor beta chains from one sample sequenced in a study of control samples from healthy donors and cancer patients. Only in-frame clones appear in the TCRdb table, and some are missing; sequencing was by immunoSEQ multiplex PCR. The sample lists around 140,000 clones, around 92% occurring once. The sample taken for sequencing was blood. The receptors were sampled from a woman aged 45 to 65 in good health.

The chain couples TRBV28 to TRBJ2-5; 10 bases map to TRBD1. J was trimmed by 2 bases and V by 7 bases; bases with no gene match: 7. Germline V gene lookup returns CDR1 MDHEN and CDR2 SYDVKM. The CDR3 is 15 residues long. The DNA for the CDR3 is TGTGCCAGCAAACAACCGGGACAGGGGCAAGAGACCCAGTACTTC. Translated: CASKQPGQGQETQYF.

This chain connects TRBV12-3 or TRBV12-4 to TRBJ1-2; D not resolved. The CDR3 spans 13 residues. Trimming removed 4 bases at V and 11 bases at J, with 17 bases between. CDR3 loop: CASSSTTGEGYTF. CDR3 nucleotide sequence: TGTGCCAGCAGTTCGACCACCGGCGAGGGATACACCTTC.

This chain joins TRBV2 and TRBJ1-2; weak D call: TRBD1 (6 bases). CDR3 length equals 16 residues. CDR1 and CDR2 (germline): SNHLY, FYNNEI. V lost 6 bases, J lost 5 bases, and 22 bases lay in between. The CDR3 here is CASSEIGGPQLYGYTF. The CDR3 DNA follows: TGTGCCAGCAGCGAAATCGGGGGGCCCCAACTATATGGCTACACCTTC.

The gene calls are TRBV28 and TRBJ1-5; 8 positions agree with TRBD1. The CDR3 is 14 residues long. The V segment lost 7 bases and the J segment 5 bases; nucleotides outside the gene matches: 7. In germline, CDR1 is MDHEN, CDR2 SYDVKM. The CDR3 nucleotides are TGTGCCAGCACCGGACAGGGACTGGATCAGCCCCAGCATTTT. Its translation: CASTGQGLDQPQHF.

The genes are TRBV29-1 and TRBJ1-2; D might be TRBD1 (6 bases). The germline V and J ends were trimmed by 3 bases and 4 bases, with 15 bases remaining between them. The germline CDR1 and CDR2 sequences are SQVTM and ANQGSEA. The CDR3 sequence is 14 residues long. CDR3 sequence reads: CSVDEGGAIYGYTF. DNA for the CDR3: TGCAGCGTTGACGAGGGGGGTGCTATCTATGGCTACACCTTC.

The chain uses TRBV9 and TRBJ1-1; a weak D match, TRBD1 (5 bases). Between the trimmed V and J ends, which lost 2 bases and 3 bases, there was a span of 8 bases. This CDR3 region has 13 residues. Germline assignment: CDR1 SGDLS and CDR2 YYNGEE. The CDR3 is CASSVMGDTEAFF. Written as DNA, the CDR3 is TGTGCCAGCAGCGTGATGGGGGACACTGAAGCTTTCTTT.

The V and J genes are TRBV28 and TRBJ2-5; no clear D gene. The CDR3 covers 15 residues. V lost 3 bases, J lost 5 bases, and 16 bases lay in between. Germline assignment: CDR1 MDHEN and CDR2 SYDVKM. The CDR3 DNA reads TGTGCCAGCAGTTTGAGAACATTCGGTCTGGAGACCCAGTACTTC. Protein sequence: CASSLRTFGLETQYF.

This clone was picked up one time. The chain recombines TRBV10-3 with TRBJ1-4, with D hard to call. Germline V lookup: CDR1 ENHRY, CDR2 SYGVKD. V dropped 8 bases and J dropped 5 bases, with 9 bases sitting between them. The CDR3 spans 12 residues. The CDR3 nucleotides are TGTGCCATCGGCCAGCCGAATGAAAAACTGTTTTTT. The encoded protein is CAIGQPNEKLFF.